This T cell receptor beta chain derives from a study of blood T cell repertoires in COVID-19. Turning to the study itself: Donors in the United States, Italy and Spain gave samples during acute or convalescent COVID-19.

Generated by immunoSEQ multiplex PCR, the TCRdb table keeps only in-frame clones and is missing some. This sample has over 150,000 clones, with around 85% found just once. Trimming at V came to 0 bases and at J to 4 bases, leaving 6 bases not matched to a gene. Germline V CDR1 and CDR2: MNHEY, SVGAGI. The CDR3 totals 15 residues. This clone was counted at least ten times. This receptor was taken from a man in his 60s with COVID-19, enrolled during active disease. The rearrangement uses TRBV6-5 and TRBJ2-7; TRBD1 matches 7 bases. Sequences were obtained from peripheral blood. The CDR3 coding sequence is TGTGCCAGCAGTTACTCGTACCAGGGGGTTTACGAGCAGTACTTC. It is translated as CASSYSYQGVYEQYF.